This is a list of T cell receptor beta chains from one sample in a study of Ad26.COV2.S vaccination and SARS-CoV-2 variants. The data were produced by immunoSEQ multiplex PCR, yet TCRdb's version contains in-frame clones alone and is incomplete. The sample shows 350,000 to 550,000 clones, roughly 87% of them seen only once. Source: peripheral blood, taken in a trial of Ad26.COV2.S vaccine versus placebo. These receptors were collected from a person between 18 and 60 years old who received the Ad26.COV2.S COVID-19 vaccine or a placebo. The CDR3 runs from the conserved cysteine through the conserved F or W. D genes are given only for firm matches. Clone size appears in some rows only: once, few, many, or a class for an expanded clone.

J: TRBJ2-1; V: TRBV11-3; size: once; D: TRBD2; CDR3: CASRTSGSIYNEQFF; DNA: TGTGCCAGCAGGACTAGCGGGAGTATCTACAATGAGCAGTTCTTC
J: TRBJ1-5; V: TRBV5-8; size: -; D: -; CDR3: CASSSRGHRTNQPQHF; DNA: TGTGCCAGCAGCTCCCGGGGACATCGGACTAATCAGCCCCAGCATTTT
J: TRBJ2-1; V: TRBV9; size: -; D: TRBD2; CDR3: CASSVDPRGGDYNEQFF; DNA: TGTGCCAGCAGCGTAGACCCCCGCGGGGGGGATTACAATGAGCAGTTCTTC
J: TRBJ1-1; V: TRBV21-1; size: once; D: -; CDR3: CASSKIKGLTDTEAFF; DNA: TGTGCCAGCAGCAAAATAAAAGGGTTAACGGACACTGAAGCTTTCTTT
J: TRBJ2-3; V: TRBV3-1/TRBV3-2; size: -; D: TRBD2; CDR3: CASSQATGGSRVTQYF; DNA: TGTGCCAGCAGCCAAGCTACTGGCGGGAGTCGGGTTACGCAGTATTTT
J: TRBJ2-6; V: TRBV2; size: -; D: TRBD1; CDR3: CASSADRVGANVLTF; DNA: TGTGCCAGCAGTGCGGACAGGGTGGGGGCCAACGTCCTGACTTTC
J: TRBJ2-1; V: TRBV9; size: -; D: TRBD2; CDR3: CASSVVSGSGNEQFF; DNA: TGTGCCAGCAGCGTAGTGAGCGGGAGTGGTAATGAGCAGTTCTTC
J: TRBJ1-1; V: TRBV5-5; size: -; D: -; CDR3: CASSLVVTPRGTEAFF; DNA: TGTGCCAGCAGCTTGGTAGTTACTCCCCGGGGCACTGAAGCTTTCTTT
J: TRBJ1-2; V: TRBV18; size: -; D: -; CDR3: CASSLRTGNYGYTF; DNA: TGTGCCAGCTCACTCCGAACGGGAAACTATGGCTACACCTTC
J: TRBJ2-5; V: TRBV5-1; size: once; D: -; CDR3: CASRRDSETQYF; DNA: TGCGCCAGCAGAAGGGACTCGGAGACCCAGTACTTC
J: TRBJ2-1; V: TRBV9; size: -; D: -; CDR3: CASSVDSFVNEQFF; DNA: TGTGCCAGCAGCGTAGATAGTTTCGTGAATGAGCAGTTCTTC
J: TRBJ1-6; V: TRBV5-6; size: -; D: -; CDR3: CASSLRRTIYNSPLHF; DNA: TGTGCCAGCAGCTTGCGTCGGACTATCTATAATTCACCCCTCCACTTT
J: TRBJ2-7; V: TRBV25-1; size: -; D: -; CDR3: CASSRAGKGGEQYF; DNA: TGTGCCAGCAGCCGAGCTGGGAAGGGAGGCGAGCAGTACTTC
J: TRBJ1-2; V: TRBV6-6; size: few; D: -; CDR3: CASTGIATTGYTF; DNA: TGTGCCAGCACCGGGATAGCCACCACGGGCTACACCTTC
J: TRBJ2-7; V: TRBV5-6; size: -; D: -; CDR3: CASSFRETVSLGTYEQYF; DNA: TGTGCCAGCAGCTTTAGGGAGACAGTGTCGTTAGGGACCTACGAGCAGTACTTC
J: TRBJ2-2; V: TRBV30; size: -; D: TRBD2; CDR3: CAWSVATSGRTNTGELFF; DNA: TGTGCCTGGAGTGTAGCGACTAGCGGGAGGACGAACACCGGGGAGCTGTTTTTT
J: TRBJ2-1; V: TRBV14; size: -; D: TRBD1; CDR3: CASSRRQGAGYNEQFF; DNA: TGTGCCAGCAGCCGAAGACAGGGGGCGGGCTACAATGAGCAGTTCTTC
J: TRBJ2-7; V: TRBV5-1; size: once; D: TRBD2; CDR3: CASSIGTNSYEQYF; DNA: TGCGCCAGCAGCATAGGGACTAACTCCTACGAGCAGTACTTC
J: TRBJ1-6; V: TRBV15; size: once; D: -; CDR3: CATSYPGLNSPLHF; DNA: TGTGCCACCAGCTACCCGGGGCTCAATTCACCCCTCCACTTT
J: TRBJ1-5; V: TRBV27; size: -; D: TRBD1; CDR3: CASRGAGTGLWPQHF; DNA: TGTGCCAGCAGGGGGGCCGGGACAGGGCTGTGGCCCCAGCATTTT
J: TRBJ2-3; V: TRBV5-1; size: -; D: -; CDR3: CASSEGGALDTQYF; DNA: TGCGCCAGCAGCGAAGGAGGAGCCCTGGATACGCAGTATTTT
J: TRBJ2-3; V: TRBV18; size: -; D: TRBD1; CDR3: CASSPRGRPSSTDTQYF; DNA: TGTGCCAGCTCACCAAGGGGGCGACCCTCTAGCACAGATACGCAGTATTTT
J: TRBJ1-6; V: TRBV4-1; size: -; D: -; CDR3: CASSQDRMALGSYNSPLHF; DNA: TGCGCCAGCAGCCAAGATCGTATGGCTTTGGGCTCCTATAATTCACCCCTCCACTTT
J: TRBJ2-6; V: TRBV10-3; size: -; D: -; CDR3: CAICGGGTSGANVLTF; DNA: TGTGCCATCTGTGGAGGGGGGACCTCTGGGGCCAACGTCCTGACTTTC
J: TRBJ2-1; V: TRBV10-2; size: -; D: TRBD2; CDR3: CASSREGPNEQFF; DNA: TGCGCCAGCAGCCGGGAGGGCCCTAATGAGCAGTTCTTC
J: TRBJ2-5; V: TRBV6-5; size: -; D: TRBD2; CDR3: CATQRLAGGGTQYF; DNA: TGTGCCACCCAAAGGCTAGCGGGGGGCGGGACCCAGTACTTC
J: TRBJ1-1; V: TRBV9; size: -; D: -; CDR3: CASSVGQGLMNTEAFF; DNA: TGTGCCAGCAGCGTAGGGCAGGGCCTCATGAACACTGAAGCTTTCTTT
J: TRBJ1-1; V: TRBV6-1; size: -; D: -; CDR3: CASSYSNTEAFF; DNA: TGTGCCAGCAGTTATTCGAACACTGAAGCTTTCTTT
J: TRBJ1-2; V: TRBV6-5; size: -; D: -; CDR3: CASSFDNQGHYGYTF; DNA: TGTGCCAGCAGTTTCGACAACCAGGGGCACTATGGCTACACCTTC
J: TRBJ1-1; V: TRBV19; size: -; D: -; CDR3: CASSNAWSRENTEAFF; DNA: TGTGCCAGTAGTAATGCTTGGTCCAGGGAAAACACTGAAGCTTTCTTT
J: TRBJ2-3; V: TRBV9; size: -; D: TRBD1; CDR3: CASSAGQGTDTQYF; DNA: TGTGCCAGCAGCGCCGGACAGGGCACAGATACGCAGTATTTT
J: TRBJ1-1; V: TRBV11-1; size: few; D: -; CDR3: CASSLLTGNTEAFF; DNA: TGTGCCAGCAGCCTACTGACAGGGAACACTGAAGCTTTCTTT
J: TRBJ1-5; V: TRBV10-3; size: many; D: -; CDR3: CAISESLAIDGQPQHF; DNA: TGTGCCATCAGTGAGTCCTTGGCTATCGATGGGCAGCCCCAGCATTTT
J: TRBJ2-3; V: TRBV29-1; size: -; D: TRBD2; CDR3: CSLRGSGGAGPDTQYF; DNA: TGCAGCCTCCGAGGTAGCGGGGGGGCGGGCCCGGATACGCAGTATTTT
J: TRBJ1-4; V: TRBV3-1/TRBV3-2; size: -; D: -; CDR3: CASSPAWSNEKLFF; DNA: TGTGCCAGCAGCCCTGCATGGAGTAATGAAAAACTGTTTTTT